This entry lists 15 T cell receptor beta chains sequenced from one sample in a study of beta chain features in type 1 diabetes. Reverse transcribing all isolated RNA meant expressed TCRB transcripts were sequenced. Using immunoSEQ multiplex PCR, the repertoire was profiled, and TCRdb retains in-frame clones only, with some absent. The sample records around 140,000 clones, less than 10% being singletons. Input material: central memory CD4+ T cells from blood. These receptors all come from a woman in her 40s in good health.

J is TRBJ1-1 and V is TRBV10-3; unclear D gene. CDR1 and CDR2 (germline): ENHRY, SYGVKD. Trimming cost V 5 bases and J 1 base, with 8 bases left between them. The CDR3 has 13 residues. The CDR3 here is CAISPTENTEAFF. The CDR3 DNA is TGTGCCATCAGTCCTACAGAGAACACTGAAGCTTTCTTT.

This chain links TRBV12-5 with TRBJ2-3; TRBD2 agrees at 8 bases. The CDR3 is 13 amino acids. Germline CDR1 reads LGHNT; CDR2 reads FRNRAP. With 8 bases clipped from V and 2 bases from J, the junction kept 3 bases outside the gene matches. CDR3 amino acids: CASRRGATDTQYF. In DNA, the CDR3 is TGTGCTAGTCGGCGGGGGGCCACAGATACGCAGTATTTT.

This clone turned up a few times. The chain is built from TRBV6-1 and TRBJ2-3; no clear D gene. The CDR3 contains 13 residues. Trimming left V 5 bases short and J 0 bases short, with 6 bases between. Germline V gene lookup returns CDR1 MNHNS and CDR2 SASEGT. The CDR3 here is CASSLSSTDTQYF. The CDR3 region has the DNA TGTGCCAGCAGTCTATCTAGCACAGATACGCAGTATTTT.

The V gene is TRBV6-1, the J gene TRBJ1-5; 7 bases map to TRBD1. This CDR3 region has 15 residues. The J segment lost 6 bases and the V segment lost 6 bases, leaving 11 bases of the junction unmatched. Germline V gene sequence: CDR1 MNHNS, CDR2 SASEGT. The CDR3 sequence is CASRLRQGDTQPQHF. In DNA, the CDR3 is TGTGCCAGCAGGCTCAGACAGGGAGACACTCAGCCCCAGCATTTT.

The rearrangement joins TRBV6-6 to TRBJ2-7; 8 nucleotides line up with TRBD2. Losses at the gene ends were 7 bases for V and 0 bases for J; bases not matched to a gene: 11. The CDR3 has 16 residues. Germline assignment: CDR1 MNHNY and CDR2 SVGAGI (reference sequence). The CDR3 region has the DNA TGTGCCAGCAAATACGGAGGCGGGGGGATCTCCTACGAGCAGTACTTC. Protein product: CASKYGGGGISYEQYF.

This clone was observed a few times. The V gene is TRBV7-2, the J gene TRBJ2-5; TRBD2 matches at 8 bases. This CDR3 has 17 amino acids. CDR1 and CDR2 from the germline V gene are SGHTA and FQGNSA. J lost 5 bases, V lost 5 bases, and 16 bases had no gene match. CDR3 residues: CASSPGLRGGFGETQYF. As DNA, the CDR3 is TGTGCCAGCAGCCCCGGCCTTCGCGGGGGGTTTGGGGAGACCCAGTACTTC.

This clone was found a few times. The same CDR3 is also encoded by other DNA sequences in this sample. This CDR3 reads CASSYSSDYGYTF. In DNA, the CDR3 is TGTGCCAGCAGTTACTCGTCCGACTATGGCTACACCTTC. This sequence joins TRBV6-5 and TRBJ1-2; D is undetermined. The V end lost 0 bases, the J end lost 3 bases, and 5 bases lay between the germline ends. The CDR3 length is 13 residues. Germline assignment: CDR1 MNHEY and CDR2 SVGAGI.

The chain links TRBV6-4 to TRBJ1-6, with D perhaps matching TRBD1 (6 bases). The CDR3 has 14 residues. Per germline, CDR1 MRHNA and CDR2 SNTAGT. Trimming removed 6 bases from V and 7 bases from J, with 13 bases in between. CDR3 in DNA: TGTGCCAGCAGGCTGGGGACAATAAATTCACCCCTCCACTTT. Translating gives CASRLGTINSPLHF.

CDR3 coding DNA: TGTGCCAGCTCGACCGACAGGGCCTATGGCTACACCTTC. Encoded protein: CASSTDRAYGYTF. V is TRBV18 and J is TRBJ1-2; TRBD1 agrees at 7 bases. CDR1 and CDR2 from the germline V gene are KGHSH and LQKENI. The V and J ends lost 6 bases and 4 bases, in that order; junction bases with no gene match: 5. CDR3 length: 13 residues.

There are a few counts of this clone. The rearrangement uses TRBV5-4 and TRBJ2-7; 12 bases align to TRBD1. The trim removed 0 bases at V and 5 bases at J, leaving 3 bases unmatched. Germline V lookup: CDR1 SGHNT, CDR2 YYREEE (reference sequence). This CDR3 comprises 15 residues. CDR3 protein: CASSLAGQGANEQYF. Here the CDR3 DNA reads TGTGCCAGCAGCTTGGCGGGACAGGGGGCTAACGAGCAGTACTTC.

This clone was found a few times. This chain links TRBV5-1 with TRBJ2-7, with TRBD2 matching 7 bases. CDR3 length equals 15 residues. Germline CDR1 SGHRS, CDR2 YFSETQ. The ends lost 0 bases at V and 4 bases at J; junction bases unmatched: 7. The CDR3 DNA is TGCGCCAGCAGCTTGGCGGCGGGGGTGGCATACGAGCAGTACTTC. It encodes CASSLAAGVAYEQYF.

This chain joins TRBV5-1 and TRBJ1-5; D unclear. The germline V gene has CDR1 SGHRS and CDR2 YFSETQ. The CDR3 length is 14 residues. With 4 bases removed from V and 0 bases from J, the gap between germline ends came to 8 bases. CDR3 residues: CASSPGFSNQPQHF. CDR3 nucleotide sequence: TGCGCCAGCAGCCCGGGGTTTAGCAATCAGCCCCAGCATTTT.

The rearrangement uses TRBV7-9 and TRBJ2-1; 8 bases agree with TRBD2. V lost 5 bases, J lost 7 bases, and 10 bases stayed unmatched. Germline V lookup: CDR1 SEHNR, CDR2 FQNEAQ (reference sequence). The CDR3 is 15 amino acids. CDR3 residues: CASSPGTRFRNEQFF. The CDR3 DNA reads TGTGCCAGCAGCCCCGGGACTAGGTTTCGGAATGAGCAGTTCTTC.

The table lists this clone with a few counts. The chain couples TRBV4-3 to TRBJ1-4, with unresolved D. This CDR3 contains 14 residues. The V gene lost 7 bases and the J gene lost 7 bases, with 16 bases spanning the gap. CDR1 and CDR2 (germline): LGHNA, YSLEER. In DNA form, the CDR3 reads TGCGCCAGCACAACCAGTCCCGGGGTTGAAAAACTGTTTTTT. The encoded protein is CASTTSPGVEKLFF.

A few counts support this clone. The chain has TRBV5-6 and TRBJ2-5; possible D gene TRBD1, 6 bases. Trimming shortened V by 4 bases and J by 5 bases, and 15 bases separated the two germline ends. This CDR3 region has 14 residues. The germline V gene encodes CDR1 SGHDT and CDR2 YYEEEE. The CDR3 here is CASSSKGDSETQYF. The CDR3 DNA is TGTGCCAGCAGCAGCAAGGGGGATTCGGAGACCCAGTACTTC. Drawing the rest from reference TRBV5-6 and TRBJ2-5, the complete variable domain is DAGVTQSPTHLIKTRGQQVTLRCSPKSGHDTVSWYQQALGQGPQFIFQYYEEEERQRGNFPDRFSGHQFPNYSSELNVNALLLGDSALYLCASSSKGDSETQYFGPGTRLLVL.